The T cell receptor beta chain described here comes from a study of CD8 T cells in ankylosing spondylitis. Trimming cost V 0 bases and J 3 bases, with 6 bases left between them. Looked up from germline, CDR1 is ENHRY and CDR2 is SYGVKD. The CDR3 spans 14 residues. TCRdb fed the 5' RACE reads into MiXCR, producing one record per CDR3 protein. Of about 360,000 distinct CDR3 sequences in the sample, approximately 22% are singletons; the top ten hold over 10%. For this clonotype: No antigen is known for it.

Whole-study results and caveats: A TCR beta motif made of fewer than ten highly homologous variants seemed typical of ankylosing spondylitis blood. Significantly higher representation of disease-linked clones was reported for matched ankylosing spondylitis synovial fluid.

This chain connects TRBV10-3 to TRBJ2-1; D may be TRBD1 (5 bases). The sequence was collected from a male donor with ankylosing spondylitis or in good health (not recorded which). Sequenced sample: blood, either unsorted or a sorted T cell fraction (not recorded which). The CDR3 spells CAISESGHYNEQFF. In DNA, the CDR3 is TGTGCCATCAGTGAGTCGGGGCACTACAATGAGCAGTTCTTC.